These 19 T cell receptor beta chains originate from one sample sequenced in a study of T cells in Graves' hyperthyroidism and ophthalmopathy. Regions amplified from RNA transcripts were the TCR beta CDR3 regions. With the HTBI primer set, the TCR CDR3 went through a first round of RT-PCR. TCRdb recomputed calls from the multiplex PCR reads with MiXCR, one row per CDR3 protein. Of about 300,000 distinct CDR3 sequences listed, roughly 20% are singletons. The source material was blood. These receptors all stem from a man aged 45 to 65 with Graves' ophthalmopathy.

The CDR3 region has the DNA TGTGCCAGCCTGGACAGGGCGGGGGCCAACGTCCTGACTTTC. Residues: CASLDRAGANVLTF. The gene calls are TRBV2 and TRBJ2-6; 8 nucleotides align to TRBD1. V was pared by 8 bases and J by 4 bases, with 4 bases of the junction left unmatched. The CDR3 runs 14 residues. The germline V gene has CDR1 SNHLY and CDR2 FYNNEI.

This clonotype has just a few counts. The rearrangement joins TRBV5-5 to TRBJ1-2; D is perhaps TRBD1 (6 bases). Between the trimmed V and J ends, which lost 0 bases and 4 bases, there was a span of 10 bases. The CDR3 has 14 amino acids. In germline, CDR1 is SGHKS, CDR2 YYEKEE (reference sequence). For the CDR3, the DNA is TGTGCCAGCAGCTTGGAGGCCAGGGGCTATGGCTACACCTTC. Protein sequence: CASSLEARGYGYTF.

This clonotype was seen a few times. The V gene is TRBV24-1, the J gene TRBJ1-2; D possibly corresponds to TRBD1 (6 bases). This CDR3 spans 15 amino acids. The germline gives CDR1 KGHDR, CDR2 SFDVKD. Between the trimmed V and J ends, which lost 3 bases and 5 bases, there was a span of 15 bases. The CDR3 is CATSDATGFPYGYTF. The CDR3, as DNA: TGTGCCACCAGTGATGCCACAGGGTTTCCTTATGGCTACACCTTC.

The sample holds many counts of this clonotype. CDR3: CASSPGLAGGETQYF. The CDR3 nucleotides are TGTGCCAGCAGCCCGGGACTAGCGGGAGGAGAGACCCAGTACTTC. This chain uses TRBV6-1 with TRBJ2-5; 15 nucleotides line up with TRBD2. This CDR3 has 15 residues. V was clipped by 6 bases and J by 4 bases; unmatched bases: 3. Germline CDR1 reads MNHNS; CDR2 reads SASEGT.

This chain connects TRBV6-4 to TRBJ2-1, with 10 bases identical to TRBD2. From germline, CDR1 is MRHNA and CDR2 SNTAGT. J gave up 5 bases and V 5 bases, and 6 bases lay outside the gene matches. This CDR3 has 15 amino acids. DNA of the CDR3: TGTGCCAGCAGTACCGGGACTAGCGTTAACAATGAGCAGTTCTTC. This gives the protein CASSTGTSVNNEQFF.

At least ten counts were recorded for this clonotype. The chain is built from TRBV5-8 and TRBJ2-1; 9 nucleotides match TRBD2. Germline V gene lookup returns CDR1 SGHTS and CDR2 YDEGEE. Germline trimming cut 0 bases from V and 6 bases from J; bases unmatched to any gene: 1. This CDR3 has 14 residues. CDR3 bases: TGTGCCAGCAGCTTGGGACTAGCGGCCAATGAGCAGTTCTTC. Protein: CASSLGLAANEQFF.

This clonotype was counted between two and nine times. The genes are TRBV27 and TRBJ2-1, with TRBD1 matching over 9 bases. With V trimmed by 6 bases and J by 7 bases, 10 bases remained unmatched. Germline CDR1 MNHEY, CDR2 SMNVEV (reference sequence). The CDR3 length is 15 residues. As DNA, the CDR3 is TGTGCCAGCAGCCGAAAGGGACAGGGATTTAATGAGCAGTTCTTC. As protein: CASSRKGQGFNEQFF.

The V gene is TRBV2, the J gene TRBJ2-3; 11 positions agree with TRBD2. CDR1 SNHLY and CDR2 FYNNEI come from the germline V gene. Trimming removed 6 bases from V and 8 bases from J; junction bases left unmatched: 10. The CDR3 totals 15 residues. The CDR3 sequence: CASRRGLAGGGTQYF. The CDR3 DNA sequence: TGTGCCAGCAGGAGGGGCCTAGCGGGAGGAGGTACGCAGTATTTT.

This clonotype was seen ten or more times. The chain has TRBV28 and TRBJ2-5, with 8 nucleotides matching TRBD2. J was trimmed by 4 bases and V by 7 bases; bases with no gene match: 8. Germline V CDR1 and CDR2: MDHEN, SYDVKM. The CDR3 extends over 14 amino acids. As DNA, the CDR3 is TGTGCCAGCACGGCCCGGGGGGGCGGAGAGACCCAGTACTTC. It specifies CASTARGGGETQYF.

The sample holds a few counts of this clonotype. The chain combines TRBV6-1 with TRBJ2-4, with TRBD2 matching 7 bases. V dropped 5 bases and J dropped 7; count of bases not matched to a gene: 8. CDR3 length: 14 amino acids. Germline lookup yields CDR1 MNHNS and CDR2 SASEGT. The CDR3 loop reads CASSTPTSRNIQYF. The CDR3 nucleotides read TGTGCCAGCAGTACCCCGACTAGCAGGAACATTCAGTACTTC.

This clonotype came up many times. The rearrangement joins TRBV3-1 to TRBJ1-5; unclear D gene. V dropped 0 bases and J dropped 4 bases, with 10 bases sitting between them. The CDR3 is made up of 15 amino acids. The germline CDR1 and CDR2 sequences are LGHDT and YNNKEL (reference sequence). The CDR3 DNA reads TGTGCCAGCAGCCAAGAAGGCGGAACAAATCAGCCCCAGCATTTT. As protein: CASSQEGGTNQPQHF.

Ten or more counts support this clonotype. Here the CDR3 reads CASSSGTGTPVTQYF. The CDR3 DNA reads as TGTGCCAGCAGCTCCGGGACAGGTACCCCTGTCACGCAGTATTTT. The J gene is TRBJ2-3, the V gene TRBV11-2, with 8 positions matching TRBD1. Trimming removed 4 bases from V and 9 bases from J; junction bases left unmatched: 12. This CDR3 contains 15 residues. Germline-derived CDR1 and CDR2 are SGHAT and FQNNGV.

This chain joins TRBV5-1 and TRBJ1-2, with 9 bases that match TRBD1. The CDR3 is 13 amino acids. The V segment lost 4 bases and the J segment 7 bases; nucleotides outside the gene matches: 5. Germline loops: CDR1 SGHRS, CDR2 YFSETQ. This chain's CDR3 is CASSRQGESGYTF. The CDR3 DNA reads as TGCGCCAGCAGCAGACAGGGGGAGAGTGGCTACACCTTC.

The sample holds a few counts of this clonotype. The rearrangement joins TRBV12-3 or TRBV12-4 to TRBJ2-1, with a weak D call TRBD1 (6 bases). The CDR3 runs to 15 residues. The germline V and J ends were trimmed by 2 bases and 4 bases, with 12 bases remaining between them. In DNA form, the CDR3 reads TGTGCCAGCAGTTTAATATCAGGGGCATACAATGAGCAGTTCTTC. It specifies CASSLISGAYNEQFF.

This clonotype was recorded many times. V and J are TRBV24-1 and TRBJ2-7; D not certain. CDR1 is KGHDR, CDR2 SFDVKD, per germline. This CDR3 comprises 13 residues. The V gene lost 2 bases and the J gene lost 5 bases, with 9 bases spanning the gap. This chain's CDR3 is CATSDWQGHEQYF. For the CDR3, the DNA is TGTGCCACCAGTGATTGGCAAGGCCACGAGCAGTACTTC.

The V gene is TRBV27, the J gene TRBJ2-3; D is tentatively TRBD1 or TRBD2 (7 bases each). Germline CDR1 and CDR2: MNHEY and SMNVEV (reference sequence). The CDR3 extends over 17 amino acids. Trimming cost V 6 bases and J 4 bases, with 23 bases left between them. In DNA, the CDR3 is TGTGCCAGCAGGAAGACAGGGACTATTCCCCCAGCAGATACGCAGTATTTT. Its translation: CASRKTGTIPPADTQYF.

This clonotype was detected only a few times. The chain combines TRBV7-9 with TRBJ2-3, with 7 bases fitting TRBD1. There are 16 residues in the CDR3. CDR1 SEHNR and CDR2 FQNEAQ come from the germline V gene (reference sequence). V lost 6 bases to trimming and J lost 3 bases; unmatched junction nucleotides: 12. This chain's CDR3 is CASSPTGRGPTDTQYF. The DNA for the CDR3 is TGTGCCAGCAGTCCTACAGGAAGGGGGCCGACAGATACGCAGTATTTT.

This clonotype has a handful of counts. The CDR3 spells CASSSTGVGGEQFF. The CDR3 region has the DNA TGTGCCAGCAGTTCCACAGGGGTGGGGGGAGAGCAGTTCTTC. The rearrangement uses TRBV6-2 or TRBV6-3 and TRBJ2-1; D may be TRBD1 (7 bases). Trimming took 4 bases from V and 10 from J, leaving 17 bases between them. The CDR3 consists of 14 residues. The germline V gene encodes CDR1 MNHEY and CDR2 SVGEGT.

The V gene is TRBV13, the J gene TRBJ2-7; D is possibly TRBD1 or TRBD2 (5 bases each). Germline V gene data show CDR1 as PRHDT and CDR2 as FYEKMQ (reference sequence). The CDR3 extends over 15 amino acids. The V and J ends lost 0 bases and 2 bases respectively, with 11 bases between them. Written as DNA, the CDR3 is TGTGCCAGCAGCTTAGGACGGGACGCCCCCTACGAGCAGTACTTC. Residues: CASSLGRDAPYEQYF.